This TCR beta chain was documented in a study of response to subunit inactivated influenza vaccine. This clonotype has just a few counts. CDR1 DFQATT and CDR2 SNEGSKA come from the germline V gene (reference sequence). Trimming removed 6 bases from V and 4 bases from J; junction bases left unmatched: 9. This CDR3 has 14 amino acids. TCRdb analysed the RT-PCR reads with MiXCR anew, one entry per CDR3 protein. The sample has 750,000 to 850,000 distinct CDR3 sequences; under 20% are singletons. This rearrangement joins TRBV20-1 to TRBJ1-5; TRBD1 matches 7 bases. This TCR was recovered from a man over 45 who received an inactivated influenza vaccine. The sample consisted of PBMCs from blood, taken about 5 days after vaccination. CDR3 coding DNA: TGCAGTGCAAGACAGGGTCTGGGGAATCAGCCCCAGCATTTT. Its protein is CSARQGLGNQPQHF.